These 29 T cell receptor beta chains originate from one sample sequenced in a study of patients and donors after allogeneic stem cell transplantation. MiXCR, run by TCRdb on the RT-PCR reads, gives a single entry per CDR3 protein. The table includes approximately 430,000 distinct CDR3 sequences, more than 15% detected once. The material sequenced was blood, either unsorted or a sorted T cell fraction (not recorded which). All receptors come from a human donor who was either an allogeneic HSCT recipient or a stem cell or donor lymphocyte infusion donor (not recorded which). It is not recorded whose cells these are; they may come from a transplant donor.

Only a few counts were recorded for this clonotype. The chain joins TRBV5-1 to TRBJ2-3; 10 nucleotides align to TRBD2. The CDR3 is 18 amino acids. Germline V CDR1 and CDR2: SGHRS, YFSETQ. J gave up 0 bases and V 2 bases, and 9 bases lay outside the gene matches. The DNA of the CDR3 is TGCGCCAGCAGCTTAACTTCGAGCGGGGGGGTTAGCACAGATACGCAGTATTTT. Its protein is CASSLTSSGGVSTDTQYF. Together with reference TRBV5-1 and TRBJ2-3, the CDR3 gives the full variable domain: KAGVTQTPRYLIKTRGQQVTLSCSPISGHRSVSWYQQTPGQGLQFLFEYFSETQRNKGNFPGRFSGRQFSNSRSEMNVSTLELGDSALYLCASSLTSSGGVSTDTQYFGPGTRLTVL.

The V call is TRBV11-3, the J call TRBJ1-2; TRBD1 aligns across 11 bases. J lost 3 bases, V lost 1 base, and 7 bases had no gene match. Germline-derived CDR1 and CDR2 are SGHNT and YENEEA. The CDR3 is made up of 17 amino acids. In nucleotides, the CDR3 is TGTGCCAGCAGCTTAGGACTCCGGGACAGGGGGGACTATGGCTACACCTTC. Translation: CASSLGLRDRGDYGYTF. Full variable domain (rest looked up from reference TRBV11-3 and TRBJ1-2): EAGVVQSPRYKIIEKKQPVAFWCNPISGHNTLYWYLQNLGQGPELLIRYENEEAVDDSQLPKDRFSAERLKGVDSTLKIQPAELGDSAVYLCASSLGLRDRGDYGYTFGSGTRLTVV.

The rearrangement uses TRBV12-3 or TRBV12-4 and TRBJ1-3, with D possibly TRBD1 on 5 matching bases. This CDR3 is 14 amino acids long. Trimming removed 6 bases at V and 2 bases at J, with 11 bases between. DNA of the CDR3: TGTGCCAGCAGGTCAGGGAAAACTGGAAACACCATATATTTT. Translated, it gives CASRSGKTGNTIYF.

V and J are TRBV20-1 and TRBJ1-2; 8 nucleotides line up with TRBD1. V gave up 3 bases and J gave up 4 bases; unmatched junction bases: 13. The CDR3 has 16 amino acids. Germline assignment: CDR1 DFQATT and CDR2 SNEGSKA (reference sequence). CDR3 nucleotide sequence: TGCAGTGCTAGCAGGGGGCGCGAGCCCCTTTCCTATGGCTACACCTTC. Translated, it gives CSASRGREPLSYGYTF.

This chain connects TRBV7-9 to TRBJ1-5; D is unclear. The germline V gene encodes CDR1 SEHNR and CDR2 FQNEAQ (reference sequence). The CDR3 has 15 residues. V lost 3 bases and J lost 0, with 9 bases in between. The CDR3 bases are TGTGCCAGCAGCTTTAGCGGACCTAGCAATCAGCCCCAGCATTTT. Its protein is CASSFSGPSNQPQHF. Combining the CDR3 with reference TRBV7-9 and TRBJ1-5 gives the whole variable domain DTGVSQNPRHKITKRGQNVTFRCDPISEHNRLYWYRQTLGQGPEFLTYFQNEAQLEKSRLLSDRFSAERPKGSFSTLEIQRTEQGDSAMYLCASSFSGPSNQPQHFGDGTRLSIL.

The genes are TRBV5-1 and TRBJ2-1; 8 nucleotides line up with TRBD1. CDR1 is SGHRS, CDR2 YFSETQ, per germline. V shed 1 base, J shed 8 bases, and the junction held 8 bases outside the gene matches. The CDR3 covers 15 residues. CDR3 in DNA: TGCGCCAGCAGCTTGACCGCAGGGGGCTTTGATGAGCAGTTCTTC. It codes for CASSLTAGGFDEQFF.

This CDR3 is CASSYAQLNTEAFF. In DNA form, the CDR3 reads TGTGCCAGCAGTTACGCACAGCTGAACACTGAAGCTTTCTTT. The chain carries TRBV6-5 and TRBJ1-1, with unresolved D. In germline, CDR1 is MNHEY, CDR2 SVGAGI. This CDR3 is 14 amino acids long. With 2 bases removed from V and 0 bases from J, the gap between germline ends came to 7 bases.

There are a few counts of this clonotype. The CDR3 loop reads CASSPKGQGETEAFF. As DNA, the CDR3 is TGTGCCAGCAGCCCAAAGGGACAGGGAGAAACTGAAGCTTTCTTT. The chain couples TRBV3-1 to TRBJ1-1, with 9 nucleotides matching TRBD1. V was clipped by 4 bases and J by 5 bases; unmatched bases: 8. The CDR3 contains 15 residues. The germline CDR1 and CDR2 sequences are LGHDT and YNNKEL (reference sequence).

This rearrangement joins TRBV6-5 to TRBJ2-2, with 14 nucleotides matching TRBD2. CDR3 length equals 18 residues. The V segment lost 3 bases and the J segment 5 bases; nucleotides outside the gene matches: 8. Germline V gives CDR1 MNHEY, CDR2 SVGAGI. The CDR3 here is CASSYSGLAGVGTGELFF. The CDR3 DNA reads TGTGCCAGCAGTTATTCGGGACTAGCGGGAGTTGGGACCGGGGAGCTGTTTTTT.

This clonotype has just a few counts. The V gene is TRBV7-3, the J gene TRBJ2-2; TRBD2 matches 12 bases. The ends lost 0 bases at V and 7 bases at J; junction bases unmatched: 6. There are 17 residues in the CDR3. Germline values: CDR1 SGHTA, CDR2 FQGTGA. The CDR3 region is CASSLTRLAGAGGELFF. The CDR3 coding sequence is TGTGCCAGCAGCTTAACGCGACTAGCGGGAGCAGGCGGGGAGCTGTTTTTT.

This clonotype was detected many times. The chain's CDR3 is CASGLAGESEQFF. DNA of the CDR3: TGCGCCAGCGGCCTAGCGGGAGAAAGTGAGCAGTTCTTC. The rearrangement joins TRBV5-1 to TRBJ2-1, with 10 positions matching TRBD2. The CDR3 length is 13 residues. The V gene end was trimmed by 7 bases and the J gene end by 9 bases; junction bases not matched to a gene: 7. Germline V gene data show CDR1 as SGHRS and CDR2 as YFSETQ.

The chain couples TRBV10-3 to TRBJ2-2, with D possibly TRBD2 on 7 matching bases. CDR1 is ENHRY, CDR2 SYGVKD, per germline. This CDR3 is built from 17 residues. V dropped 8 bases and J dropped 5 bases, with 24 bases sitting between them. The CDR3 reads CAIRGLGRGAGTGELFF. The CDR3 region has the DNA TGTGCCATCCGGGGCCTGGGACGGGGGGCCGGAACCGGGGAGCTGTTTTTT.

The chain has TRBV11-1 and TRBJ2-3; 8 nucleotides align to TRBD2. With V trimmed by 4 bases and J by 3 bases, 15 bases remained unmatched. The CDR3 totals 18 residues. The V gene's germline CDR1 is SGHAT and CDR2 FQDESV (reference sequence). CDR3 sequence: CASSSRPLPGLGTDTQYF. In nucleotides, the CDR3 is TGTGCCAGCAGCTCCCGCCCTCTTCCGGGACTAGGGACAGATACGCAGTATTTT.

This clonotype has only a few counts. The CDR3: CASSYSGQVQETQYF. CDR3 in DNA: TGTGCCAGCAGTTACTCAGGACAGGTCCAAGAGACCCAGTACTTC. This rearrangement joins TRBV6-5 to TRBJ2-5, with 7 bases identical to TRBD1. The CDR3 is 15 amino acids. The germline gives CDR1 MNHEY, CDR2 SVGAGI. V lost 0 bases to trimming and J lost 1 base; unmatched junction nucleotides: 2.

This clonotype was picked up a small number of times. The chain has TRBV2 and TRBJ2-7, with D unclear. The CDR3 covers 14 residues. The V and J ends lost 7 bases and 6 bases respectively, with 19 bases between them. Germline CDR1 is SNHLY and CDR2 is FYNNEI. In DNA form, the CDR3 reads TGTGCCAGCACCTTGGACGGTCGGGTGGTCGAGCAGTACTTC. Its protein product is CASTLDGRVVEQYF.

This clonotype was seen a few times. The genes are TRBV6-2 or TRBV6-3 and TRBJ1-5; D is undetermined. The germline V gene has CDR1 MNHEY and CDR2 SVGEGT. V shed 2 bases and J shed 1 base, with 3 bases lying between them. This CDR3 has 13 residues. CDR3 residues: CASSYQSNQPQHF. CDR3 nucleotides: TGTGCCAGCAGTTACCAGAGCAATCAGCCCCAGCATTTT.

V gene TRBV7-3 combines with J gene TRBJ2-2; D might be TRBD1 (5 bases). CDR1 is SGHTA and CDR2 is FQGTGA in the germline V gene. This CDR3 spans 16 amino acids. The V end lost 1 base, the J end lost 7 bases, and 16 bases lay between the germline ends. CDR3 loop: CASSLSLGAIGGELFF. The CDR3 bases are TGTGCCAGCAGCTTAAGCCTAGGGGCAATTGGCGGGGAGCTGTTTTTT.

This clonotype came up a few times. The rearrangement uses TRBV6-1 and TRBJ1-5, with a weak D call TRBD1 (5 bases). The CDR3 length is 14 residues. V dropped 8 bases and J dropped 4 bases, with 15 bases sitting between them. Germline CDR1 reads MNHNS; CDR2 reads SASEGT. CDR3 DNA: TGTGCCAGCGGGTGGGGGATAAGGAATCAGCCCCAGCATTTT. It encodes CASGWGIRNQPQHF.

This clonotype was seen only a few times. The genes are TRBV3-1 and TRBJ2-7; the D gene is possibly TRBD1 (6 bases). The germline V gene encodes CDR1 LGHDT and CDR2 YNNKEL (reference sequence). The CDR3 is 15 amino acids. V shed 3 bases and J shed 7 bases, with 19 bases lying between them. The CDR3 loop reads CASSHQPTGLGEQYF. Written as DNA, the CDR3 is TGTGCCAGCAGCCATCAACCAACAGGGTTAGGGGAGCAGTACTTC.

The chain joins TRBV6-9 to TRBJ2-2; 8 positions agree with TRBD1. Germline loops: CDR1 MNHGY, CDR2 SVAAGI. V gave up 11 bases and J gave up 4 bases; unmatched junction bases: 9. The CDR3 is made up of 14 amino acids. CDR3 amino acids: CAYIQGAVTGELFF. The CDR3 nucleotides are TGTGCCTACATCCAGGGGGCGGTCACCGGGGAGCTGTTTTTT.

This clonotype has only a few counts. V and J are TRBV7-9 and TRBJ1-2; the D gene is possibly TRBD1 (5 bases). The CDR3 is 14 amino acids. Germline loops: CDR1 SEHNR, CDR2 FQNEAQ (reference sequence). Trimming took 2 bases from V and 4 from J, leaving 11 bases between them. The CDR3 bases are TGTGCCAGCAGCTTAAAGGGGCTCGTCTATGGCTACACCTTC. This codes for CASSLKGLVYGYTF.

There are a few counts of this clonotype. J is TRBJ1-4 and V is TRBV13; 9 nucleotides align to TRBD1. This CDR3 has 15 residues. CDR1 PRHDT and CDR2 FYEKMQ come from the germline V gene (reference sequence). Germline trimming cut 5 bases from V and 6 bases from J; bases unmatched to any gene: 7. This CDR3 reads CASSKTGGFDEKLFF. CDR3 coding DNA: TGTGCCAGCAGCAAGACAGGGGGATTCGATGAAAAACTGTTTTTT.

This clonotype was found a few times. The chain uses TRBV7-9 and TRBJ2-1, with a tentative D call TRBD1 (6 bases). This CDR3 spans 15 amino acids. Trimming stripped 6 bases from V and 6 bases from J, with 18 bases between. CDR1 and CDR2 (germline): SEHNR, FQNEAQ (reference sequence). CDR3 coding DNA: TGTGCCAGCAGTTTAATTTCAGGGGATTCCAATGAGCAGTTCTTC. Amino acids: CASSLISGDSNEQFF.

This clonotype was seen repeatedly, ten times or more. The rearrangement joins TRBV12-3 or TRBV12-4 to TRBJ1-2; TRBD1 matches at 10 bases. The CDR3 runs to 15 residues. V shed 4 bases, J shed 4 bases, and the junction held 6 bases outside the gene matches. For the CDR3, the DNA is TGTGCCAGCAGTTCATGGACAGGGGGAGGCTATGGCTACACCTTC. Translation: CASSSWTGGGYGYTF.

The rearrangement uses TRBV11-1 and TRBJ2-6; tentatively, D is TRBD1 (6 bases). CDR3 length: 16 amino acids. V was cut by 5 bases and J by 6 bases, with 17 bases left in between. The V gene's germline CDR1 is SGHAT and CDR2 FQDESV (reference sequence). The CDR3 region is CASSRGQSSVANVLTF. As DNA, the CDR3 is TGTGCCAGCAGCCGAGGACAGTCCTCGGTGGCCAACGTCCTGACTTTC.

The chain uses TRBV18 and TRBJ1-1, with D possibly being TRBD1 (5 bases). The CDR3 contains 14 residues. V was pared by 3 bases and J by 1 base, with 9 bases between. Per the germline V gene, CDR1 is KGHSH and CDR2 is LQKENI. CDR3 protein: CASSPAGRNTEAFF. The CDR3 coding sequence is TGTGCCAGCTCACCGGCAGGGAGGAACACTGAAGCTTTCTTT.

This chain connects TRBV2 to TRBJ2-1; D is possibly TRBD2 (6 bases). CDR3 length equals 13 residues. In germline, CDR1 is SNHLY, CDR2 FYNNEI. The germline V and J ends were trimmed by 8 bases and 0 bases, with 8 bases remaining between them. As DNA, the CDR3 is TGTGCCAGCGACGGGAGCTCCTACAATGAGCAGTTCTTC. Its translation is CASDGSSYNEQFF.

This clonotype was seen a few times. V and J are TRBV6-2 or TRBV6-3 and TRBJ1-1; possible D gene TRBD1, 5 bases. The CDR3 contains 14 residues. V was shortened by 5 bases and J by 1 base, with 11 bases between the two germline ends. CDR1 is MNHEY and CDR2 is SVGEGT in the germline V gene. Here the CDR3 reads CASSQGLTNTEAFF. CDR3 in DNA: TGTGCCAGCAGTCAGGGACTAACGAACACTGAAGCTTTCTTT.

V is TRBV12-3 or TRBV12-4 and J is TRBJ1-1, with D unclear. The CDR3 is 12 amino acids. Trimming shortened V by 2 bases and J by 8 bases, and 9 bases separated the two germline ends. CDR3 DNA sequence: TGTGCCAGCAGTTTACTCCGACACGAAGCTTTCTTT. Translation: CASSLLRHEAFF.